This is a list of T cell receptor beta chains from one sample in a study of early T cells in non-severe SARS-CoV-2 infection. TCRdb ran MiXCR on the 5' RACE reads and lists one entry per CDR3 protein. Here the sample spans about 100,000 distinct CDR3 sequences, around 14% being singletons. The sample consisted of whole blood. These receptors originate from an adult who was a healthcare worker with PCR-confirmed SARS-CoV-2 infection or an uninfected control (not recorded which). CDR3s include the opening cysteine and the closing phenylalanine or tryptophan. The D gene is left open where the match is weak. A clone size is listed for some rows: how often the clone was seen (once, few, many), or a class if it is expanded.

DNA: TGCAGTGCTAGAGTGGGGTACAATGAGCAGTTCTTC; CDR3: CSARVGYNEQFF; J: TRBJ2-1; size: few; D: NA; V: TRBV20-1
DNA: TGTGCCAGCAGTTCTGGACAGTTCCAAGAGACCCAGTACTTC; CDR3: CASSSGQFQETQYF; J: TRBJ2-5; size: few; D: NA; V: TRBV28
DNA: TGCGCCAGCAGGGAGGGGTACAATGAGCAGTTCTTC; CDR3: CASREGYNEQFF; J: TRBJ2-1; size: NA; D: NA; V: TRBV10-1
DNA: TGTGCCAGCAGCTTAGCGCCCGGGACAGGTGGGTCCAATGAGCAGTTCTTC; CDR3: CASSLAPGTGGSNEQFF; J: TRBJ2-1; size: few; D: TRBD1; V: TRBV7-9
DNA: TGTGCCAGCAGCTCTGGGACTTACTATGGCTACACCTTC; CDR3: CASSSGTYYGYTF; J: TRBJ1-2; size: many; D: NA; V: TRBV7-2
DNA: TGCAGTGTACCGCCGAAAGGGTACTCCTACGAGCAGTACTTC; CDR3: CSVPPKGYSYEQYF; J: TRBJ2-7; size: many; D: NA; V: TRBV20-1
DNA: TGCGCCAGCAGCCAAGATCGGGGAGGGGGCGCACAGCCCCAGCATTTT; CDR3: CASSQDRGGGAQPQHF; J: TRBJ1-5; size: many; D: TRBD1; V: TRBV4-1
DNA: TGTGCCAGCAGCCAAGTCCCGCTCCAGGGACGTAGCAATCAGCCCCAGCATTTT; CDR3: CASSQVPLQGRSNQPQHF; J: TRBJ1-5; size: few; D: NA; V: TRBV4-2
DNA: TGCGCCAGCAGCCAAGATAGGGCTGTCGGCGGGGTGACGAATGAGCAGTTCTTC; CDR3: CASSQDRAVGGVTNEQFF; J: TRBJ2-1; size: NA; D: NA; V: TRBV4-3
DNA: TGCGCCAACAGCCCGGCGGGGGGCCCTAGCACAGATACGCAGTATTTT; CDR3: CANSPAGGPSTDTQYF; J: TRBJ2-3; size: NA; D: TRBD2; V: TRBV4-1
DNA: TGTGCCAGCAGGAACCAGGGGGCGGACACCGGGGAGCTGTTTTTT; CDR3: CASRNQGADTGELFF; J: TRBJ2-2; size: many; D: TRBD1; V: TRBV2